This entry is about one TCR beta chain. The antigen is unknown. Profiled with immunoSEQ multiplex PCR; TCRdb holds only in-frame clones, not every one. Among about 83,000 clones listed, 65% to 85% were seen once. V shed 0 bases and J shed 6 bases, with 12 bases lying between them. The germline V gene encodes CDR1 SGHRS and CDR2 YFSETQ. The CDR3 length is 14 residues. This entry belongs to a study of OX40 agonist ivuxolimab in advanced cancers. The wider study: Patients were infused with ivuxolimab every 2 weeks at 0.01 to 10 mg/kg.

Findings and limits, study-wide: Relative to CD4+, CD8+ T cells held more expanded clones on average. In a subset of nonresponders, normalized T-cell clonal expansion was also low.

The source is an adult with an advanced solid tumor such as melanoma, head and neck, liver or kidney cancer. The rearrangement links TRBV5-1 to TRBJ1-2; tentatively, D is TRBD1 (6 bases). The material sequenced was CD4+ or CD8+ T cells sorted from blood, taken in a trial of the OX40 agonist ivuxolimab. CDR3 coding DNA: TGCGCCAGCAGCTTGGCCGGGCAGGGGAATGGCTACACCTTC. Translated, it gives CASSLAGQGNGYTF.